This record looks at one T cell receptor (beta chain) sequence and its context. Its antigen remains undetermined. Base qualities are not provided; no much larger clone lies one nucleotide away. This sample is drawn from a study of T cell responses to AZD1222 COVID-19 vaccine (dated by TCRdb to the early 2020s). Study-wide context: A total of just over 230 trial participants underwent TCR sequencing, of whom some 210 received two doses of AZD1222 and roughly 25 received two doses of the MenACWY control vaccine. Trial participants were enrolled by age into 18-55, 56-69 and 70-plus year subgroups, with about 150, 28 and 57 TCR-sequenced participants respectively. The research as a whole found: In the small 56-69-year group, the increase in depth fell short of significance, most likely because of low power. Participants were mostly white British, with more females than males. The authors suggested clonal diversity may have been underestimated. The vaccine-associated CD4 TCRs covered the entire spike protein, and the dominant responses fell in regions 160-218 and 743-854. Because no samples from the day 14 peak response were available, repertoires could be characterized only after the peak T cell response. Conclusions about previously exposed vaccinees are limited because only a handful of AZD1222 recipients were SARS-CoV-2 seropositive at baseline. Reportedly, almost half of the unique spike-specific TCRs recognized epitopes lying outside the regions that are mutated in the B.1.351 and B.1.1.7 variants. A significant rise in spike-specific TCR breadth and depth was observed after two AZD1222 doses relative to day 0 and relative to MenACWY recipients.

The CDR3 regions of human TCRbeta chains were subjected to immunosequencing. Turning to the authors' computational methods: TCRs in the repertoires were compared against a reference library of SARS-CoV-2-specific TCRs that had been generated with the MIRA antigen-specificity platform. Breadth was defined as the fraction of unique TCRs that were SARS-CoV-2-associated. Depth was defined as the fraction of total T cells that were SARS-CoV-2-associated. Using the MIRA data, each spike-specific TCR was assigned both to the spike region to which the TCR was reactive and to a CD4 or CD8 class. Log10-transformed breadth and depth values were compared by one-way ANOVA with Sidak's multiple comparisons tests. TCRdb mirrors the immuneACCESS table, restricted to in-frame sequences. Some clones are absent from its copies; in checked studies, under half trace to an unresolved V gene, and the reason for the others is unknown. That table gives V, J and clone size, and the DNA gave D and trimming. A total of 150,000 to 200,000 clones appear in this sample, around 85% of them only once. The top ten clones comprise 1.1% of the sample.

The germline V gene gives CDR1 as SNHLY and CDR2 as FYNNEI. V has 4 bases trimmed and J has 8 bases trimmed; junction bases matching no gene number 13. Spanning cysteine to phenylalanine, the CDR3 consists of 15 amino acids. Left in the record is the CDR3 DNA by itself, 45 bases read in frame from the first base. The time point label for this specimen denotes: about 28 days (+/-7) after the second vaccine dose. AZD1222 recipients whose second dose came at about 4 weeks and those whose second dose came at about 12 weeks were combined into one group, since spike-specific TCR depth and breadth did not differ between the two schedules. Vaccinee samples came from UK trials COV001 and COV002, including a single-blind randomized controlled phase 2/3 trial of AZD1222 (ChAdOx1 nCoV-19) in healthy adults. Trial participant PBMC samples were collected at day 0 and day 28 after the second dose for TCRbeta chain sequencing.

The specimen was peripheral blood, collected 28 days after the second AZD1222 dose. The clonotype comes from an adult who received the AZD1222 COVID-19 vaccine. Rearrangement joined TRBV2 to TRBJ1-1; the central 7 bases match TRBD1. The DNA sequence is given as TGTGCCAGCAGTGGCCCCGGGACGACAGGGCCCGAAGCTTTCTTT. This translates into CASSGPGTTGPEAFF.